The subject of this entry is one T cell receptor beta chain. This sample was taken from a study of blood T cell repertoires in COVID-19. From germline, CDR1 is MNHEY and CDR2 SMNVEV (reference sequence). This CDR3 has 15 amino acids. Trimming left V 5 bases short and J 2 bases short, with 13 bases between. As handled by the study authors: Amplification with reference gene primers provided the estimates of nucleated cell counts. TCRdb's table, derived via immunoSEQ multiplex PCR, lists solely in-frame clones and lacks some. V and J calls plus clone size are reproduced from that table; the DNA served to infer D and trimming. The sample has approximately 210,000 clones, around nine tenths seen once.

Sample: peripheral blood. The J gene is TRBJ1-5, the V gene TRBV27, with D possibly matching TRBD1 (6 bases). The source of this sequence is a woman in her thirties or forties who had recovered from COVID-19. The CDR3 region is CASSREQGGNQPQHF. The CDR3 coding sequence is TGTGCCAGCAGTCGGGAACAGGGAGGCAATCAGCCCCAGCATTTT.